This is a list of T cell receptor beta chains from one sample in a study of OX40 agonist ivuxolimab in advanced cancers. Clones were sequenced by immunoSEQ multiplex PCR, and TCRdb holds only the in-frame ones, with some missing. This table has 65,000 to 95,000 clones, around 83% appearing once. Here the sequenced sample was CD4+ or CD8+ T cells sorted from blood, taken in a trial of the OX40 agonist ivuxolimab. These TCRs come from an adult with an advanced solid tumor such as melanoma, head and neck, liver or kidney cancer. Each CDR3 is given with its conserved first and last residue. Fields, in order: D gene, clone size, J gene, V gene, CDR3 protein, CDR3 DNA. D genes are given only for firm matches. Some rows mark clone size as missing; the rest say once, few, many or name a class of expanded clone.

D gene: .
clone size: .
J gene: TRBJ1-1
V gene: TRBV7-2
CDR3 protein: CASSLGRGGESEAFF
CDR3 DNA: TGTGCCAGCAGCTTAGGTAGAGGAGGTGAATCTGAAGCTTTCTTT

D gene: TRBD1
clone size: .
J gene: TRBJ1-2
V gene: TRBV7-9
CDR3 protein: CASSLRAGGANYGYTF
CDR3 DNA: TGTGCCAGCAGCCTACGGGCAGGGGGAGCTAACTATGGCTACACCTTC

D gene: .
clone size: medium-sized
J gene: TRBJ1-1
V gene: TRBV30
CDR3 protein: CAWTRQVVTEAFF
CDR3 DNA: TGTGCCTGGACCAGACAGGTGGTCACTGAAGCTTTCTTT

D gene: TRBD2
clone size: .
J gene: TRBJ2-5
V gene: TRBV5-6
CDR3 protein: CASSLLGGADETQYF
CDR3 DNA: TGTGCCAGCAGCTTGCTCGGGGGGGCCGATGAGACCCAGTACTTC

D gene: TRBD2
clone size: once
J gene: TRBJ2-1
V gene: TRBV5-1
CDR3 protein: CASSAGRGLYNEQFF
CDR3 DNA: TGCGCCAGCAGCGCCGGGAGGGGGTTATACAATGAGCAGTTCTTC

D gene: .
clone size: few
J gene: TRBJ1-5
V gene: TRBV19
CDR3 protein: CASSPWGVSHQPQHF
CDR3 DNA: TGTGCCAGTAGTCCTTGGGGAGTCAGCCATCAGCCCCAGCATTTT

D gene: TRBD1
clone size: .
J gene: TRBJ2-7
V gene: TRBV10-2
CDR3 protein: CASSDPGQGSSYEQYF
CDR3 DNA: TGCGCCAGCAGTGACCCGGGACAGGGGAGCTCCTACGAGCAGTACTTC

D gene: .
clone size: .
J gene: TRBJ1-6
V gene: TRBV4-2
CDR3 protein: CASSQGQYSYNSPLHF
CDR3 DNA: TGTGCCAGCAGCCAAGGACAGTATTCCTATAATTCACCCCTCCACTTT

D gene: .
clone size: .
J gene: TRBJ1-1
V gene: TRBV28
CDR3 protein: CASRKVGGLPTEAFF
CDR3 DNA: TGTGCCAGCAGAAAAGTGGGGGGGCTGCCCACTGAAGCTTTCTTT

D gene: .
clone size: many
J gene: TRBJ2-7
V gene: TRBV5-1
CDR3 protein: CASSGDSYEQYF
CDR3 DNA: TGCGCCAGCAGCGGAGACAGTTACGAGCAGTACTTC

D gene: .
clone size: .
J gene: TRBJ1-4
V gene: TRBV5-4
CDR3 protein: CASSPRPGPTNEKLFF
CDR3 DNA: TGTGCCAGCAGCCCAAGGCCGGGACCGACTAATGAAAAACTGTTTTTT

D gene: .
clone size: .
J gene: TRBJ1-6
V gene: TRBV7-2
CDR3 protein: CASSLDSTSPLHF
CDR3 DNA: TGTGCCAGCAGCTTGGACTCAACCTCACCCCTCCACTTT

D gene: TRBD1
clone size: .
J gene: TRBJ2-5
V gene: TRBV7-2
CDR3 protein: CASTQGARGETQYF
CDR3 DNA: TGTGCCAGCACACAGGGGGCGCGGGGTGAGACCCAGTACTTC

D gene: .
clone size: .
J gene: TRBJ2-1
V gene: TRBV21-1
CDR3 protein: CAVQARRGTHNEQFF
CDR3 DNA: TGTGCCGTCCAGGCTCGGCGCGGGACCCACAATGAGCAGTTCTTC

D gene: TRBD1
clone size: .
J gene: TRBJ2-7
V gene: TRBV6-5
CDR3 protein: CASSYRGTGGNYEQYF
CDR3 DNA: TGTGCCAGCAGTTACCGGGGGACAGGGGGGAACTACGAGCAGTACTTC

D gene: TRBD1
clone size: .
J gene: TRBJ2-7
V gene: TRBV5-4
CDR3 protein: CASSLNGQGQTYEQYF
CDR3 DNA: TGTGCCAGCAGCTTGAACGGACAGGGCCAAACCTACGAGCAGTACTTC

D gene: TRBD1
clone size: .
J gene: TRBJ1-4
V gene: TRBV7-9
CDR3 protein: CASSLTGGRNEKLFF
CDR3 DNA: TGTGCCAGCAGCCTGACAGGGGGACGTAATGAAAAACTGTTTTTT

D gene: .
clone size: .
J gene: TRBJ1-6
V gene: TRBV6-5
CDR3 protein: CASSYEGSPLHF
CDR3 DNA: TGTGCCAGCAGTTACGAGGGTTCACCCCTCCACTTT

D gene: .
clone size: .
J gene: TRBJ2-5
V gene: TRBV5-5
CDR3 protein: CASSLAPTGGETQYF
CDR3 DNA: TGTGCCAGCAGCTTGGCCCCGACGGGCGGAGAGACCCAGTACTTC

D gene: .
clone size: .
J gene: TRBJ1-4
V gene: TRBV19
CDR3 protein: CASSIWEGREKLFF
CDR3 DNA: TGTGCCAGTAGTATTTGGGAGGGTCGCGAAAAACTGTTTTTT

D gene: .
clone size: .
J gene: TRBJ1-1
V gene: TRBV19
CDR3 protein: CASSITGARNTEAFF
CDR3 DNA: TGTGCCAGTAGTATCACGGGGGCGAGGAACACTGAAGCTTTCTTT

D gene: TRBD2
clone size: .
J gene: TRBJ2-5
V gene: TRBV15
CDR3 protein: CATSRDRGVGETQYF
CDR3 DNA: TGTGCCACCAGCAGAGATCGGGGGGTGGGAGAGACCCAGTACTTC

D gene: .
clone size: .
J gene: TRBJ2-4
V gene: TRBV29-1
CDR3 protein: CSVEVQGKNIQYF
CDR3 DNA: TGCAGCGTTGAAGTACAGGGAAAAAACATTCAGTACTTC

D gene: .
clone size: .
J gene: TRBJ2-7
V gene: TRBV5-1
CDR3 protein: CASSLGETAYEQYF
CDR3 DNA: TGCGCCAGCAGCTTGGGGGAGACGGCCTACGAGCAGTACTTC

D gene: .
clone size: once
J gene: TRBJ2-7
V gene: TRBV10-3
CDR3 protein: CAISHSGRGSDEQYF
CDR3 DNA: TGTGCCATCAGCCACTCGGGGCGGGGTTCGGACGAGCAGTACTTC

D gene: .
clone size: .
J gene: TRBJ1-5
V gene: TRBV5-1
CDR3 protein: CASSLDGRGSNQPQHF
CDR3 DNA: TGCGCCAGCAGCTTGGATGGGAGGGGAAGCAATCAGCCCCAGCATTTT

D gene: TRBD2
clone size: .
J gene: TRBJ2-1
V gene: TRBV18
CDR3 protein: CASSPPTGGSYNEQFF
CDR3 DNA: TGTGCCAGCTCACCACCAACGGGAGGATCCTACAATGAGCAGTTCTTC

D gene: .
clone size: few
J gene: TRBJ1-2
V gene: TRBV5-8
CDR3 protein: CASSSRQPYGYTF
CDR3 DNA: TGTGCCAGCAGCTCAAGACAGCCCTATGGCTACACCTTC

D gene: TRBD1
clone size: .
J gene: TRBJ1-4
V gene: TRBV6-5
CDR3 protein: CASSSRQGWEKLFF
CDR3 DNA: TGTGCCAGCAGTTCTCGACAGGGGTGGGAAAAACTGTTTTTT

D gene: .
clone size: .
J gene: TRBJ2-7
V gene: TRBV19
CDR3 protein: CASSISQGYEQYF
CDR3 DNA: TGTGCCAGTAGTATCTCACAGGGCTACGAGCAGTACTTC

D gene: .
clone size: .
J gene: TRBJ1-5
V gene: TRBV2
CDR3 protein: CASSVADGNQPQHF
CDR3 DNA: TGTGCCAGCAGTGTAGCGGACGGCAATCAGCCCCAGCATTTT

D gene: .
clone size: .
J gene: TRBJ1-2
V gene: TRBV28
CDR3 protein: CASRLIRAKGDYGYTF
CDR3 DNA: TGTGCCAGCAGACTGATCCGGGCCAAAGGTGACTATGGCTACACCTTC

D gene: .
clone size: once
J gene: TRBJ1-5
V gene: TRBV29-1
CDR3 protein: CSVAGSSNQPQHF
CDR3 DNA: TGCAGCGTTGCGGGGAGTAGCAATCAGCCCCAGCATTTT

D gene: .
clone size: .
J gene: TRBJ1-5
V gene: TRBV5-1
CDR3 protein: CASSLGGGQPQHF
CDR3 DNA: TGCGCCAGCAGCTTAGGGGGAGGGCAGCCCCAGCATTTT

D gene: .
clone size: .
J gene: TRBJ2-7
V gene: TRBV5-5
CDR3 protein: CASSLFPTAYEQYF
CDR3 DNA: TGTGCCAGCAGCTTGTTCCCCACAGCCTACGAGCAGTACTTC

D gene: .
clone size: .
J gene: TRBJ1-3
V gene: TRBV7-2
CDR3 protein: CASSYGGGGGNTIYF
CDR3 DNA: TGTGCCAGCAGCTACGGCGGGGGAGGTGGAAACACCATATATTTT

D gene: .
clone size: .
J gene: TRBJ2-1
V gene: TRBV2
CDR3 protein: CASSDRVNEQFF
CDR3 DNA: TGTGCCAGCAGTGACAGGGTGAATGAGCAGTTCTTC